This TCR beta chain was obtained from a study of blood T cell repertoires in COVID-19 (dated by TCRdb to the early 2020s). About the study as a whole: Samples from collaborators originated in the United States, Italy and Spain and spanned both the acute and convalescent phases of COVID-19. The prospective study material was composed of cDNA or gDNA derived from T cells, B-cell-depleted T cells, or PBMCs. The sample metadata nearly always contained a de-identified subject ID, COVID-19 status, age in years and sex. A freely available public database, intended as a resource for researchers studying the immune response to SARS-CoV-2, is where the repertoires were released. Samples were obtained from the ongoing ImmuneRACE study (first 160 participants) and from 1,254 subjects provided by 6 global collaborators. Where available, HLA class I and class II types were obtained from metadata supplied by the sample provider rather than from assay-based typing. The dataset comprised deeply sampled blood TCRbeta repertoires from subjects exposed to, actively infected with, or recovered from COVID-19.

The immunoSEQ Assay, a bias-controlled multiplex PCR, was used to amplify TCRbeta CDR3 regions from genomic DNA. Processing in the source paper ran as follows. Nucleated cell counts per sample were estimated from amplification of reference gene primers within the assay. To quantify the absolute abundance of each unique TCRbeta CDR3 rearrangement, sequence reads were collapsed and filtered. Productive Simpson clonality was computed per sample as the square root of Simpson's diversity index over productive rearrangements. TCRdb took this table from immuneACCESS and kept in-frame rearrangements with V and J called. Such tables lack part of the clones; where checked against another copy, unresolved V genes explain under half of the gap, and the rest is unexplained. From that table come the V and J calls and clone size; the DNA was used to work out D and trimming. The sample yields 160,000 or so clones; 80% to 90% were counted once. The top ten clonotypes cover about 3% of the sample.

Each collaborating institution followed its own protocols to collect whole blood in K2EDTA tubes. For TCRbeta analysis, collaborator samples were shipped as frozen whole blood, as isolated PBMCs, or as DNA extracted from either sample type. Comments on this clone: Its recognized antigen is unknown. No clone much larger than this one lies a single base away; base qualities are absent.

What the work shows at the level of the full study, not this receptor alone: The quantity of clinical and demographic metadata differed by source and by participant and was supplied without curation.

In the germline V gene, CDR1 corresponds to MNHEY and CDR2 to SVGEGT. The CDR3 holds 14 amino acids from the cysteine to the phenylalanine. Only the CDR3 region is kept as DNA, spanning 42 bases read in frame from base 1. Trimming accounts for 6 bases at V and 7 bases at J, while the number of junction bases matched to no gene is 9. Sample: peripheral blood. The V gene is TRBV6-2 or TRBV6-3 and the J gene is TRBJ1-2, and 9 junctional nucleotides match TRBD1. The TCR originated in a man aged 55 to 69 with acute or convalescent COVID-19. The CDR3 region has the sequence CASSLRDRAAGYTF. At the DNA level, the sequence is TGTGCCAGCAGCCTCCGGGACAGGGCCGCTGGCTACACCTTC.